Listed below are T cell receptor beta chains from one sample, sequenced in a study of CD8+ T cells in alopecia areata. Produced via immunoSEQ multiplex PCR; TCRdb's table is partial and in-frame only. The sample lists over 150,000 clones, about three fifths seen once, with roughly 5.8% in the top ten. The sequencing here drew on CD4+ T cells sorted from blood, taken at week 24, from a patient treated with tofacitinib. All receptors come from a human donor with alopecia areata. The CDR3 runs from the conserved cysteine through the conserved F or W. The order of the fields is V gene, clone size, J gene, CDR3 length, D gene, CDR3 protein, CDR3 DNA. The D gene is left open where the match is weak. The size field is filled for only some rows; it gives once, few, many or a size class.

TRBV4-2,-,TRBJ2-1,15,TRBD2,CASSQLAGQQGEQFF,TGTGCCAGCAGCCAACTAGCGGGACAACAAGGTGAGCAGTTCTTC
TRBV4-2,-,TRBJ1-6,15,-,CASSQEAVRSSPLHF,TGTGCCAGCAGCCAAGAGGCAGTACGATCCTCACCCCTCCACTTT
TRBV30,-,TRBJ1-4,15,-,CAWSPRGSINEKLFF,TGTGCCTGGAGCCCACGGGGTAGCATTAATGAAAAACTGTTTTTT
TRBV2,-,TRBJ2-5,14,TRBD1,CASTGGGFQETQYF,TGTGCCAGCACAGGGGGTGGCTTCCAAGAGACCCAGTACTTC
TRBV4-1,-,TRBJ2-1,14,TRBD2,CASSQGLADDEQFF,TGCGCCAGCAGCCAAGGACTAGCTGATGATGAGCAGTTCTTC
TRBV23-1,-,TRBJ2-5,18,TRBD1,CASSQSGGQGASGETQYF,TGCGCCAGCAGTCAATCGGGGGGTCAGGGGGCATCTGGTGAGACCCAGTACTTC
TRBV29-1,-,TRBJ2-7,12,-,CSGRTEAYEQYF,TGCAGCGGGCGGACAGAGGCCTACGAGCAGTACTTC
TRBV4-3,-,TRBJ1-2,16,-,CASSQDRRVLRSGYTF,TGCGCCAGCAGCCAAGATCGGCGCGTCTTACGGAGTGGCTACACCTTC
TRBV9,-,TRBJ2-2,15,-,CASNLGHSNTGELFF,TGTGCCAGCAACCTGGGACATTCGAACACCGGGGAGCTGTTTTTT
TRBV4-1,-,TRBJ1-5,14,-,CASSHNTGNQPQHF,TGCGCCAGCAGCCACAACACAGGGAATCAGCCCCAGCATTTT
TRBV7-3,few,TRBJ2-6,16,-,CASSLVTQRGANVLTF,TGTGCCAGCAGCTTAGTCACCCAGAGAGGGGCCAACGTCCTGACTTTC
TRBV27,-,TRBJ1-2,17,TRBD1,CASSRLTGGVANYGYTF,TGTGCCAGCAGTAGATTGACAGGGGGCGTCGCGAACTATGGCTACACCTTC
TRBV27,-,TRBJ2-2,18,-,CASSLPRESPANTGELFF,TGTGCCAGCAGCCTCCCCCGGGAGTCCCCCGCGAACACCGGGGAGCTGTTTTTT
TRBV7-9,once,TRBJ1-2,13,-,CASSVGSGYGYTF,TGTGCCAGCAGCGTAGGATCGGGATATGGCTACACCTTC
TRBV9,-,TRBJ2-7,12,-,CASSVGGSEQYF,TGTGCCAGCAGCGTCGGGGGTAGCGAGCAGTACTTC
TRBV5-1,-,TRBJ2-4,13,-,CASSGQAKNIQYF,TGCGCCAGCAGCGGGCAGGCCAAAAACATTCAGTACTTC
TRBV6-5,-,TRBJ2-1,14,TRBD2,CASSRGLGGNEQFF,TGTGCCAGCAGTCGAGGACTAGGCGGCAATGAGCAGTTCTTC
TRBV11-2,-,TRBJ2-1,14,-,CASSRLGTLDEQFF,TGTGCCAGCAGCCGTCTTGGGACACTGGATGAGCAGTTCTTC
TRBV4-1,-,TRBJ1-2,14,-,CASTEGRRDYGYTF,TGCGCCAGCACCGAAGGACGCCGGGACTATGGCTACACCTTC
TRBV29-1,-,TRBJ2-3,16,TRBD2,CSVEASGRASTDTQYF,TGCAGCGTTGAGGCTAGCGGGAGGGCTAGCACAGATACGCAGTATTTT
TRBV4-1,-,TRBJ1-1,14,-,CASSQDPRRYEAFF,TGCGCCAGCAGCCAAGATCCCCGCAGGTATGAAGCTTTCTTT
TRBV29-1,few,TRBJ1-2,11,-,CSVVRDYGYTF,TGCAGCGTTGTCAGGGACTATGGCTACACCTTC
TRBV7-2,many,TRBJ2-6,18,TRBD2,CASSHRLAGGSGANVLTF,TGTGCCAGCAGCCACCGACTAGCGGGGGGGTCCGGGGCCAACGTCCTGACTTTC
TRBV29-1,-,TRBJ2-5,12,TRBD2,CSAVGLEETQYF,TGCAGCGCAGTAGGACTAGAAGAGACCCAGTACTTC
TRBV7-3,-,TRBJ1-1,14,-,CASSRPGQNTEAFF,TGTGCCAGCAGCAGACCGGGACAGAACACTGAAGCTTTCTTT
TRBV7-9,-,TRBJ1-1,15,TRBD1,CASSLVGGGHTEAFF,TGTGCCAGCAGCTTAGTAGGGGGCGGCCACACTGAAGCTTTCTTT
TRBV9,-,TRBJ1-5,15,TRBD1,CASSVGQGVGQPQHF,TGTGCCAGCAGCGTGGGGCAGGGGGTAGGTCAGCCCCAGCATTTT
TRBV7-2,-,TRBJ2-7,14,-,CASSWGGARYEQYF,TGTGCCAGCAGTTGGGGCGGGGCTAGATACGAGCAGTACTTC
TRBV5-1,-,TRBJ1-1,12,-,CASSRGNTEAFF,TGCGCCAGCAGCCGGGGGAACACTGAAGCTTTCTTT
TRBV14,few,TRBJ2-7,13,-,CASSLHGRGEQYF,TGTGCCAGCAGCCTCCACGGTCGAGGCGAGCAGTACTTC
TRBV11-2,few,TRBJ2-5,12,-,CASSLDRETQYF,TGTGCCAGCAGCTTAGATCGCGAGACCCAGTACTTC
TRBV6-6,-,TRBJ1-2,15,TRBD1,CASSYTGTAYYGYTF,TGTGCCAGCAGCTACACCGGGACAGCCTACTATGGCTACACCTTC
TRBV7-3,few,TRBJ2-7,13,TRBD1,CASSWTGDGEQYF,TGTGCCAGCAGCTGGACAGGGGACGGCGAGCAGTACTTC
TRBV11-2,-,TRBJ2-7,15,-,CASSLERGESYEQYF,TGTGCCAGCAGCTTAGAGAGGGGGGAGTCCTACGAGCAGTACTTC
TRBV30,-,TRBJ1-2,14,-,CAWSVLGGAYGYTF,TGTGCCTGGAGTGTACTTGGGGGCGCTTATGGCTACACCTTC
TRBV5-5,-,TRBJ1-2,17,-,CASSLSYDTLGSYGYTF,TGTGCCAGCAGCTTGAGCTATGACACCTTAGGCTCGTATGGCTACACCTTC
TRBV5-1,few,TRBJ2-1,16,TRBD2,CASSPSLAGGPFEQFF,TGCGCCAGCAGCCCCTCCTTAGCGGGAGGGCCCTTTGAGCAGTTCTTC
TRBV30,few,TRBJ2-1,19,TRBD2,CAWSVTTPFLTSGSNEQFF,TGTGCCTGGAGTGTGACAACCCCCTTTTTGACTAGCGGGAGCAATGAGCAGTTCTTC
TRBV6-5,few,TRBJ1-6,15,-,CASSYSRGLNSPLHF,TGTGCCAGCAGTTACTCGAGAGGGTTGAATTCACCCCTCCACTTT
TRBV4-1,-,TRBJ2-1,17,-,CASSPPSASARGNEQFF,TGCGCCAGCAGCCCACCCTCTGCAAGTGCACGTGGCAATGAGCAGTTCTTC
TRBV2,-,TRBJ2-5,15,-,CASGGLFGITETQYF,TGTGCCAGTGGGGGATTATTTGGCATCACAGAGACCCAGTACTTC
TRBV29-1,-,TRBJ2-1,13,-,CSVVLAGRNEQFF,TGCAGCGTTGTCTTGGCAGGGAGGAATGAGCAGTTCTTC
TRBV29-1,few,TRBJ1-3,14,TRBD1,CSVQDRVWGNTIYF,TGCAGCGTTCAAGACAGGGTGTGGGGAAACACCATATATTTT
TRBV29-1,-,TRBJ2-2,12,-,CTRMGDTGELFF,TGCACCAGGATGGGGGACACCGGGGAGCTGTTTTTT
TRBV29-1,once,TRBJ1-2,13,-,CSVAGAQIYGYTF,TGCAGCGTTGCCGGTGCTCAGATCTATGGCTACACCTTC
TRBV9,-,TRBJ2-6,19,-,CASSLTTGASYSGANVLTF,TGTGCCAGCAGCTTGACAACGGGGGCCAGTTACTCTGGGGCCAACGTCCTGACTTTC
TRBV2,-,TRBJ2-5,15,TRBD2,CASSEASGGFGTQYF,TGTGCCAGCAGTGAGGCTAGCGGGGGATTCGGGACCCAGTACTTC
TRBV7-9,-,TRBJ1-1,13,-,CASSLAPGDVAFF,TGTGCCAGCAGCTTAGCCCCAGGGGACGTGGCTTTCTTT
TRBV9,-,TRBJ2-5,15,TRBD2,CASSVGLAPGETQYF,TGTGCCAGCAGCGTTGGACTAGCGCCTGGAGAGACCCAGTACTTC